This T cell receptor (beta chain) was captured in a study of control samples from healthy donors and cancer patients. Germline V gene data show CDR1 as MNHEY and CDR2 as SVGEGT. The CDR3 has 14 residues. V was pared by 2 bases and J by 4 bases, with 9 bases between. Using immunoSEQ multiplex PCR, the repertoire was profiled, and TCRdb retains in-frame clones only, with some absent. The repertoire includes approximately 140,000 clones, approximately 94% of them detected once, and about an eighth sits in the top ten. Specimen: blood. This TCR derives from a man aged 35-49 years in good health. The chain recombines TRBV6-2 or TRBV6-3 with TRBJ1-3; the D is unclear. CDR3 sequence (DNA): TGTGCCAGCAGTTACGGAGGGCTCGGAAACACCATATATTTT. Translating it yields CASSYGGLGNTIYF.